Following are 12 T cell receptor beta chains from one sample sequenced in a study of response to subunit inactivated influenza vaccine (dated by TCRdb to the late 2010s). Library method: RT-PCR. For sequencing, an Illumina HiSeq 2500 was employed. The raw public data were reprocessed by TCRdb itself: fastp quality trimming at Q25, MiXCR clonotype calling, in-frame beta chains only. Rows merge per CDR3 protein into single entries with the most common DNA and genes. The sample includes some 480,000 distinct CDR3 sequences, with over 9.5% observed a single time. The top ten hold approximately 12% of the sample. The sample's time point label is to be understood as: around 42 days after influenza vaccine administration. The sequenced sample was PBMCs from blood, obtained around seven weeks after vaccination. The source is a man aged 45-65 years who received an inactivated influenza vaccine. Donor details come from another sample of the same person, matched by shared clones.

The chain links TRBV7-6 to TRBJ1-6; D is possibly TRBD1 (6 bases). Trimming stripped 4 bases from V and 7 bases from J, with 14 bases between. Germline V gene lookup returns CDR1 SGHVS and CDR2 FNYEAQ. The CDR3 is 15 residues long. CDR3 amino acids: CASSSRTVGNSPLHF. The CDR3 DNA sequence: TGTGCCAGCAGCTCCCGGACAGTTGGGAATTCACCCCTCCACTTT.

The rearrangement joins TRBV20-1 to TRBJ2-5; 8 nucleotides agree with TRBD1. J was trimmed by 1 base and V by 1 base; bases with no gene match: 5. Germline CDR1 reads DFQATT; CDR2 reads SNEGSKA (reference sequence). The CDR3 loop spans 15 amino acids. DNA for the CDR3: TGCAGTGCTAGAGGGGACAGGAGTTTCCAAGAGACCCAGTACTTC. It codes for CSARGDRSFQETQYF.

The CDR3 protein is CASSPAVGSTDTQYF. The CDR3 bases are TGCGCCAGCAGCCCGGCGGTGGGTAGCACAGATACGCAGTATTTT. The V and J genes are TRBV5-1 and TRBJ2-3; D uncertain. Deletions cut 4 bases from V and 0 bases from J, with 12 bases between. This CDR3 has 15 residues. Germline V gene sequence: CDR1 SGHRS, CDR2 YFSETQ.

This clonotype was counted many times. The chain employs TRBV12-3 or TRBV12-4 and TRBJ2-2; the D gene is possibly TRBD1 (5 bases). V was cut by 2 bases and J by 7 bases, with 11 bases left in between. This CDR3 region has 14 residues. The CDR3 DNA follows: TGTGCCAGCAGTTTATTACAGGAGAGCGGGGAGCTGTTTTTT. It codes for CASSLLQESGELFF.

The rearrangement links TRBV2 to TRBJ2-4, with 8 bases lining up with TRBD1. Trimming at V came to 6 bases and at J to 5 bases, leaving 6 bases not matched to a gene. The CDR3 spans 14 residues. From germline, CDR1 is SNHLY and CDR2 FYNNEI. CDR3 bases: TGTGCCAGCAGGCGCCAGGGGGCAGAAAACATTCAGTACTTC. The encoded protein is CASRRQGAENIQYF.

The V gene is TRBV27, the J gene TRBJ1-1; no clear D. CDR3 length: 13 amino acids. V was clipped by 2 bases and J by 4 bases, with 8 bases between them. Per germline, CDR1 MNHEY and CDR2 SMNVEV (reference sequence). The CDR3 region is CASSLGIRTEAFF. The CDR3 nucleotides read TGTGCCAGCAGTTTAGGTATACGCACTGAAGCTTTCTTT.

The chain carries TRBV29-1 and TRBJ2-7; tentatively, D is TRBD1 (6 bases). Germline V gene data show CDR1 as SQVTM and CDR2 as ANQGSEA. The CDR3 spans 13 residues. V was pared by 6 bases and J by 0 bases, with 12 bases between. In DNA, the CDR3 is TGCAGCGTGTGGACAGCCGTCTCCTACGAGCAGTACTTC. Amino acids: CSVWTAVSYEQYF.

This chain uses TRBV12-2 with TRBJ2-5; the listed D gene, TRBD1, was not tested against the DNA. TRBV12-2 counts as a pseudogene. This CDR3 comprises 14 residues. The CDR3 region is CASRFSPLRETQYF. The DNA for the CDR3 is TGTGCAAGTCGCTTTTCCCCCTTAAGAGAGACCCAGTACTTC.

The chain joins TRBV2 to TRBJ2-2; D may correspond to TRBD1 or TRBD2 (5 bases each). Germline assignment: CDR1 SNHLY and CDR2 FYNNEI. V gave up 7 bases and J gave up 6 bases, with 12 bases separating them. The CDR3 consists of 13 residues. This CDR3 is CASNSRGPGELFF. CDR3 sequence (DNA): TGTGCCAGCAATTCGAGGGGACCCGGGGAGCTGTTTTTT.

This clonotype showed up just a few times. V gene TRBV6-1 combines with J gene TRBJ1-5, with D possibly matching TRBD1 (5 bases). V shed 5 bases and J shed 0 bases, with 17 bases lying between them. This CDR3 region has 17 residues. The germline gives CDR1 MNHNS, CDR2 SASEGT. In DNA form, the CDR3 reads TGTGCCAGCAGTAAATCTCGACAGTTTAATAGCAATCAGCCCCAGCATTTT. Amino acids: CASSKSRQFNSNQPQHF.

This clonotype came up many times. The chain recombines TRBV20-1 with TRBJ2-5, with TRBD2 matching 14 bases. The germline V gene has CDR1 DFQATT and CDR2 SNEGSKA (reference sequence). CDR3 length: 14 amino acids. J gave up 3 bases and V 6 bases, and 3 bases lay outside the gene matches. CDR3 residues: CSAGTSGRKETQYF. The CDR3 region has the DNA TGCAGTGCCGGGACTAGCGGGAGAAAAGAGACCCAGTACTTC.

To note about this clonotype: The junction shows a germline mismatch at one end, possibly a read error. The chain carries TRBV2 and TRBJ2-2; perhaps TRBD2 as D (5 bases). The germline V gene has CDR1 SNHLY and CDR2 FYNNEI. The CDR3 extends over 15 amino acids. The CDR3 loop reads CASSLELMNTGEPFF. DNA for the CDR3: TGTGCCAGCAGTCTAGAACTTATGAACACCGGGGAGCCGTTTTTT.